The present TCR beta chain was sequenced within a study of T-cell reconstitution after alpha-beta-depleted transplantation in children. V was clipped by 5 bases and J by 5 bases; unmatched bases: 3. CDR3 length: 13 amino acids. CDR1 and CDR2 from the germline V gene are SEHNR and FQNEAQ (reference sequence). Only a few counts were recorded for this clonotype. Unique molecular identifiers were used in preparing the TCRbeta library. From the PCR reads, TCRdb called clonotypes with MiXCR, one entry per CDR3 protein. The sample holds a few hundred thousand distinct CDR3 sequences, 9.9% seen once. This material consisted of PBMCs from the stem cell graft donor, taken from the stem cell graft. The clonotype originates from a human donor who donated a stem cell graft to a child with SCID. The rearrangement links TRBV7-9 to TRBJ2-1; 7 bases match TRBD1. The CDR3 loop is CASSPGQHNEQFF. The CDR3 DNA reads TGTGCCAGCAGCCCGGGACAGCACAATGAGCAGTTCTTC. The complete variable domain, with remaining parts taken from reference TRBV7-9 and TRBJ2-1, reads DTGVSQNPRHKITKRGQNVTFRCDPISEHNRLYWYRQTLGQGPEFLTYFQNEAQLEKSRLLSDRFSAERPKGSFSTLEIQRTEQGDSAMYLCASSPGQHNEQFFGPGTRLTVL.